This record concerns one T cell receptor beta chain sequence. The data originate from a study of blood T cells in healthy people across ages. A J-beta primer mix and a sample-barcoded 5' primer were used in a second PCR of roughly 6 to 12 cycles. Unique molecular identifiers of 12 random nucleotides labeled each cDNA. TCRdb called the 5' RACE reads again in MiXCR, with one record for every CDR3 protein. The sample yields roughly 1.6 million distinct CDR3 sequences, 30% to 35% seen once. In germline, CDR1 is SGHKS, CDR2 YYEKEE (reference sequence). The CDR3 sequence is 15 residues long. Trimming removed 5 bases from V and 6 bases from J; junction bases left unmatched: 9.

This chain joins TRBV5-5 and TRBJ2-1; 9 positions match TRBD1. This sequence originates from a woman under 40 in good health. The sequenced sample consisted of blood. CDR3 residues: CASSPGTGSSNEQFF. The DNA for the CDR3 is TGTGCCAGCAGTCCCGGGACAGGGTCGTCCAATGAGCAGTTCTTC.